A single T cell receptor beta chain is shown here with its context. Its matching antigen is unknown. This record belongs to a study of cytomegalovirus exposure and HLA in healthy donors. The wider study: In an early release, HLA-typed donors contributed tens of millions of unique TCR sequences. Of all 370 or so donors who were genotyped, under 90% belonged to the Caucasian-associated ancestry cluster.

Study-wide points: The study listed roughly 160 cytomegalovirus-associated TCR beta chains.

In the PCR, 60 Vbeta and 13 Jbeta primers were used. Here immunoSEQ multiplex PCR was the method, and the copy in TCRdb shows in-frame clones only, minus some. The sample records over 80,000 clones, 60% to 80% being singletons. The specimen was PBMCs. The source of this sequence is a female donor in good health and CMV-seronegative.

The CDR3 reads CASSLGDRVWDEKLFF. The CDR3 nucleotides are TGTGCCAGCAGCTTAGGGGACAGGGTCTGGGATGAAAAACTGTTTTTT. V and J are TRBV7-9 and TRBJ1-4; 9 positions match TRBD1. This CDR3 comprises 16 residues. J lost 6 bases, V lost 1 base, and 6 bases had no gene match. Looked up from germline, CDR1 is SEHNR and CDR2 is FQNEAQ (reference sequence). Together with reference TRBV7-9 and TRBJ1-4, the CDR3 gives the full variable domain: DTGVSQNPRHKITKRGQNVTFRCDPISEHNRLYWYRQTLGQGPEFLTYFQNEAQLEKSRLLSDRFSAERPKGSFSTLEIQRTEQGDSAMYLCASSLGDRVWDEKLFFGSGTQLSVL.